Each of the 3 T cell receptor beta chains below was sequenced from the same sample in a study of CD8 T cells in Susac syndrome (dated by TCRdb to between 2018 and 2021). Preparation of the library involved the immunoSEQ multiplex PCR assay. RNA was extracted using the RNeasy kit, and about 0.5 to 1 microgram was reverse transcribed with random hexamers. Through fastp at Q25 and MiXCR, TCRdb rebuilt clones from the public reads, retaining in-frame beta chains. CDR3 protein sequences are deduplicated, and each keeps its most common genes and DNA. This sample gives some 200,000 distinct CDR3 sequences in total; around nine tenths of them show up just once. The top ten hold approximately 0.13% of the sample. Sample: CD8+ T cells from PBMCs. Receptor source: a human donor with multiple sclerosis.

This chain joins TRBV27 and TRBJ1-2; no clear D. The V end lost 5 bases, the J end lost 7 bases, and 14 bases lay between the germline ends. Germline-derived CDR1 and CDR2 are MNHEY and SMNVEV (reference sequence). This CDR3 is 13 amino acids long. The CDR3 bases are TGTGCCAGCAGTACCAGGAATGAACTTGGCTACACCTTC. Translated, it gives CASSTRNELGYTF.

The chain couples TRBV2 to TRBJ1-1; D perhaps matches TRBD1 (5 bases). CDR1 is SNHLY, CDR2 FYNNEI, per germline. V lost 9 bases and J lost 6, with 11 bases in between. This CDR3 has 11 residues. This CDR3 reads CASPGVAEAFF. The CDR3 coding sequence is TGTGCCAGTCCGGGGGTGGCTGAAGCTTTCTTT.

This clonotype was counted once. The chain carries TRBV9 and TRBJ2-3; maybe TRBD1 (6 bases). The V end lost 4 bases, the J end lost 2 bases, and 17 bases lay between the germline ends. Germline V lookup: CDR1 SGDLS, CDR2 YYNGEE. The CDR3 sequence is 16 residues long. DNA for the CDR3: TGTGCCAGCAGCCTCCGGGGTAGGGGGTCCACAGATACGCAGTATTTT. The encoded protein is CASSLRGRGSTDTQYF.